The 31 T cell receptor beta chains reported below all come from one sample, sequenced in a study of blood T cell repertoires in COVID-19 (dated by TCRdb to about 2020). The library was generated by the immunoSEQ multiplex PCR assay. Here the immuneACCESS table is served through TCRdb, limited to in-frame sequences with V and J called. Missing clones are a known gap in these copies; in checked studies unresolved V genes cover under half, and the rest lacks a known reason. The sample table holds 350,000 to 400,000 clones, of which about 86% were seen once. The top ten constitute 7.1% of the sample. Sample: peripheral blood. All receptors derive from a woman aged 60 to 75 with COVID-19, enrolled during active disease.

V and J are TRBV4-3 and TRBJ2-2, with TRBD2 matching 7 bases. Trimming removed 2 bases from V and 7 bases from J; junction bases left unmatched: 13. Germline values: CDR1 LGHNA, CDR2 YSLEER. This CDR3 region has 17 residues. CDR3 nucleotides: TGCGCCAGCAGCCAATTAAATTCCCGGACTAGAAGCGGGGAGCTGTTTTTT. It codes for CASSQLNSRTRSGELFF.

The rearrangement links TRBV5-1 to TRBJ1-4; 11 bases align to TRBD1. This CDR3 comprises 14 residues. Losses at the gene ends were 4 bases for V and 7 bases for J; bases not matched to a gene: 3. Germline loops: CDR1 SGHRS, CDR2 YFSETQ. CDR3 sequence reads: CASSMGTGGEKLFF. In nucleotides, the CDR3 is TGCGCCAGCAGCATGGGGACAGGGGGTGAAAAACTGTTTTTT.

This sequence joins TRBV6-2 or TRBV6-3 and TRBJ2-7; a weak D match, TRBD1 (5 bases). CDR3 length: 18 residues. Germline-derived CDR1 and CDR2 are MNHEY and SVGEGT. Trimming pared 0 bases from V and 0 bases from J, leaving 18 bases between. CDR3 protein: CASSYSIAAQEYSYEQYF. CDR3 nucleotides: TGTGCCAGCAGTTACTCGATCGCGGCACAGGAATACTCCTACGAGCAGTACTTC.

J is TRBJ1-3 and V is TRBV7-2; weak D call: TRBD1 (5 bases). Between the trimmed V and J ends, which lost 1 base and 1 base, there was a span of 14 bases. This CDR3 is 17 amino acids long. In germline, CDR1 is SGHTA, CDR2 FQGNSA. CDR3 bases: TGTGCCAGCAGCTTAGGTCCGGGGGACTTGTCTGGAAACACCATATATTTT. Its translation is CASSLGPGDLSGNTIYF.

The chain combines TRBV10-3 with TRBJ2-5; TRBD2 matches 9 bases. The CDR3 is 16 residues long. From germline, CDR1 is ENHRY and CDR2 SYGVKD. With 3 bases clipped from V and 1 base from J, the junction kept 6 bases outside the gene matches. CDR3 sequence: CAISDPSGGTQETQYF. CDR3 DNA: TGTGCCATCAGTGATCCGAGCGGGGGGACCCAAGAGACCCAGTACTTC.

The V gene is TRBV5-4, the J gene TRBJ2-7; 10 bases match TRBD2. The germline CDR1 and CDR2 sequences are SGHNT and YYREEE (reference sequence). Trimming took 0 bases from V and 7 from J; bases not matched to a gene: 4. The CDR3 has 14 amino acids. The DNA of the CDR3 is TGTGCCAGCAGCTTGGGACTAGCGGGCCGGGAGCAGTACTTC. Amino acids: CASSLGLAGREQYF.

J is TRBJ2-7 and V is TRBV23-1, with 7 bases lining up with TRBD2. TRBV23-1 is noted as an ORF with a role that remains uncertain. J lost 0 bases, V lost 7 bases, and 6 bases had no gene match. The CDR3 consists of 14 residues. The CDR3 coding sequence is TGCGCCAGCATGGGAGGGCTAACCTCCTACGAGCAGTACTTC. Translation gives CASMGGLTSYEQYF.

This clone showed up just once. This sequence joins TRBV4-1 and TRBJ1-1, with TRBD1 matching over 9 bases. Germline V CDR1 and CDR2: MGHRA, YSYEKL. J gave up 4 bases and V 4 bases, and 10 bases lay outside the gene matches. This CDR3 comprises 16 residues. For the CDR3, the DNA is TGCGCCAGCAGCCCTCAAGGGAAGACAGGGGGCACTGAAGCTTTCTTT. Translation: CASSPQGKTGGTEAFF.

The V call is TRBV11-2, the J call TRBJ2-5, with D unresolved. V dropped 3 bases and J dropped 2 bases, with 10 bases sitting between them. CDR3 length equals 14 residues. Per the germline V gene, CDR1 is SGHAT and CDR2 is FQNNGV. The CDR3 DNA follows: TGTGCCAGCAGCTTGCTCGGGTCACAAGAGACCCAGTACTTC. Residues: CASSLLGSQETQYF.

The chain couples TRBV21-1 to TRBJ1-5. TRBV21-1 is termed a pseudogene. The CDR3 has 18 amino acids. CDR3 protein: CASSISPREGRSEQPQHF. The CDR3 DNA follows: TGTGCCAGCAGCATCAGCCCCCGGGAAGGGAGGAGCGAGCAGCCCCAGCATTTT.

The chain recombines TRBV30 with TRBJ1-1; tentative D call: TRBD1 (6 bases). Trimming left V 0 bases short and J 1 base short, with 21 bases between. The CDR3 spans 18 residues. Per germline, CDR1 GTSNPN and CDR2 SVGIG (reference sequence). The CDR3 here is CAWSVIRGALPSNTEAFF. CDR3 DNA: TGTGCCTGGAGTGTTATTCGGGGGGCTTTGCCCTCGAACACTGAAGCTTTCTTT.

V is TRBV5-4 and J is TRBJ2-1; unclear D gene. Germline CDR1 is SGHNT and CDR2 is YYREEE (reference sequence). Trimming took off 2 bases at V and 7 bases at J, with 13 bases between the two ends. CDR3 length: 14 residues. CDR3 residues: CASSFRMGVNEQFF. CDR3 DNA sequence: TGTGCCAGCAGCTTTCGAATGGGCGTGAATGAGCAGTTCTTC.

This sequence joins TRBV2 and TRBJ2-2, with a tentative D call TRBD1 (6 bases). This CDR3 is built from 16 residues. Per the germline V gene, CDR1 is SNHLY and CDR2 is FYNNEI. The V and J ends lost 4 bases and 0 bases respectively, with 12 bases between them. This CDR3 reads CASSGQGNTNTGELFF. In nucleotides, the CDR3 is TGTGCCAGCAGTGGGCAGGGGAACACGAACACCGGGGAGCTGTTTTTT.

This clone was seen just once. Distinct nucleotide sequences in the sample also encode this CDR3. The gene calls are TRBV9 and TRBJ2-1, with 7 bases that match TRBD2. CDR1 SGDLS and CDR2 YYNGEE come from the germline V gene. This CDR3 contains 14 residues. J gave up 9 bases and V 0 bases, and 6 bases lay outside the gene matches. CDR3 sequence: CASSVVGGIGEQFF. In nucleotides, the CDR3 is TGTGCCAGCAGCGTAGTGGGAGGGATTGGTGAGCAGTTCTTC.

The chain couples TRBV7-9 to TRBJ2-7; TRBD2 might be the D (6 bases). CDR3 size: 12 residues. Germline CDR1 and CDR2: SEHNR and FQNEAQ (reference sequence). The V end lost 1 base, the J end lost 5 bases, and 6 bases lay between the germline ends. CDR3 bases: TGTGCCAGCAGCTTAGGGGAGGACGAGCAGTACTTC. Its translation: CASSLGEDEQYF.

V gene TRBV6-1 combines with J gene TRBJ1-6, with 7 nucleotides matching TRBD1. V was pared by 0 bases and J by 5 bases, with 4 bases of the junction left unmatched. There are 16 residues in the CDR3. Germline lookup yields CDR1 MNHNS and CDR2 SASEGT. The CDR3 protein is CASSEAAGGDNSPLHF. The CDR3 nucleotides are TGTGCCAGCAGTGAAGCGGCAGGGGGAGATAATTCACCCCTCCACTTT.

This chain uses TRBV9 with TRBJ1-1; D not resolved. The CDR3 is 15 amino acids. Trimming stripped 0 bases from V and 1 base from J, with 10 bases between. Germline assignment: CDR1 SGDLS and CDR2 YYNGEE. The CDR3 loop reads CASSVADTENTEAFF. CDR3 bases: TGTGCCAGCAGCGTAGCCGACACAGAGAACACTGAAGCTTTCTTT.

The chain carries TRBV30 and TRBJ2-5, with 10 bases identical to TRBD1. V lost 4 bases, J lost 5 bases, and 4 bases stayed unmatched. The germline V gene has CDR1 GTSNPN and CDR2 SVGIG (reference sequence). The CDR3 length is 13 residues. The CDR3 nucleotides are TGTGCCTGGACGTGGACAGGGGGGGAGACCCAGTACTTC. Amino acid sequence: CAWTWTGGETQYF. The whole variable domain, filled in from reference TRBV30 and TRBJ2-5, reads SQTIHQWPATLVQPVGSPLSLECTVEGTSNPNLYWYRQAAGRGLQLLFYSVGIGQISSEVPQNLSASRPQDRQFILSSKKLLLSDSGFYLCAWTWTGGETQYFGPGTRLLVL.

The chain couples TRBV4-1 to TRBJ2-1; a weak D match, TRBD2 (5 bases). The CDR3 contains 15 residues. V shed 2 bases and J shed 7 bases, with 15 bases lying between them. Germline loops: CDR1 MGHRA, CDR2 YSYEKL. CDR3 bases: TGCGCCAGCAGCCAACTAGCCCTGGTGAGGAATGAGCAGTTCTTC. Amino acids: CASSQLALVRNEQFF.

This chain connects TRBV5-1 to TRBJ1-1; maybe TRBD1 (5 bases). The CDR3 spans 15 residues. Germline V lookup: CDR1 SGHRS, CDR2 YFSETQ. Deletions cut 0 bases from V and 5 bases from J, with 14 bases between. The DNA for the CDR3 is TGCGCCAGCAGCTTGGACGGGGGGTGGGATACTGAAGCTTTCTTT. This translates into CASSLDGGWDTEAFF.

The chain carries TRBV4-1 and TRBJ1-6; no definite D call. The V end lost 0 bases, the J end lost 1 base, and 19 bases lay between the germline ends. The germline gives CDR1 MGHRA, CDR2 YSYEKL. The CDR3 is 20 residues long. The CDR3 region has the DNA TGCGCCAGCAGCCAAGAACTTCTGGACCGGGAAGAGTCCTATAATTCACCCCTCCACTTT. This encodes CASSQELLDREESYNSPLHF.

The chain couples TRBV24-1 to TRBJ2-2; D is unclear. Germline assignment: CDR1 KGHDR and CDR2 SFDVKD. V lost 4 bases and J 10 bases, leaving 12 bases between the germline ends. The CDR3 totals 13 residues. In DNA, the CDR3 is TGTGCCACCAGTGACCCCTCGAGAGCGGAGCTGTTTTTT. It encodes CATSDPSRAELFF.

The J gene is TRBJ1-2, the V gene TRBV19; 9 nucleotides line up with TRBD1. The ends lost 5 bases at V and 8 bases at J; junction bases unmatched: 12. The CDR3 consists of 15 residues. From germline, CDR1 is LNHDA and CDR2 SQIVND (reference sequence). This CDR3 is CASSASRTGVYGYTF. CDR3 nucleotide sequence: TGTGCCAGTAGTGCGTCGAGGACAGGGGTCTACGGCTACACCTTC.

CDR3 in amino acids: CASSEVSYPSTDTQYF. The CDR3 nucleotides are TGTGCCAGCAGTGAAGTTTCGTATCCTAGCACAGATACGCAGTATTTT. The rearrangement uses TRBV6-1 and TRBJ2-3; D is unclear. In germline, CDR1 is MNHNS, CDR2 SASEGT. The CDR3 runs 16 residues. V was shortened by 1 base and J by 0 bases, with 11 bases between the two germline ends.

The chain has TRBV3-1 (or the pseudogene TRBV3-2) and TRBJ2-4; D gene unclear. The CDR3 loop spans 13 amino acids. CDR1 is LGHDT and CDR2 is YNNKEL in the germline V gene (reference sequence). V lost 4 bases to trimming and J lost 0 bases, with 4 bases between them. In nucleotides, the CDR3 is TGTGCCAGCAGCCGTCAAGCCAAAAACATTCAGTACTTC. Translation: CASSRQAKNIQYF.

CDR3 sequence reads: CASKAAGSNYGYTF. DNA for the CDR3: TGTGCCAGTAAAGCCGCGGGCAGCAACTATGGCTACACCTTC. The gene calls are TRBV19 and TRBJ1-2; no reliable D call. This CDR3 is built from 14 residues. Looked up from germline, CDR1 is LNHDA and CDR2 is SQIVND (reference sequence). V gave up 7 bases and J gave up 2 bases, with 14 bases separating them.

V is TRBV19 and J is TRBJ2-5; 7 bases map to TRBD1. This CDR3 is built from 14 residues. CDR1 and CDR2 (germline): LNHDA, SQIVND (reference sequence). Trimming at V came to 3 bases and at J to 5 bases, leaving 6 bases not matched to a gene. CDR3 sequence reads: CASSMTGNTETQYF. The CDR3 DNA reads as TGTGCCAGTAGTATGACAGGGAATACGGAGACCCAGTACTTC.

The chain's CDR3 is CASSIDVAGGPHTDTQYF. CDR3 DNA sequence: TGTGCCAGTAGTATAGACGTAGCGGGGGGCCCCCACACAGATACGCAGTATTTT. The chain recombines TRBV19 with TRBJ2-3; 10 positions match TRBD2. From germline, CDR1 is LNHDA and CDR2 SQIVND (reference sequence). This CDR3 has 18 amino acids. The trim removed 0 bases at V and 2 bases at J, leaving 8 bases unmatched.

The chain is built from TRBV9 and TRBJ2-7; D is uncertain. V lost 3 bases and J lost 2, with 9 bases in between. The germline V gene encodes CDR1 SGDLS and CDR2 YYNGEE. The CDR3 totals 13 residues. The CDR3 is CASSAHTAYEQYF. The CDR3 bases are TGTGCCAGCAGCGCCCACACCGCCTACGAGCAGTACTTC.

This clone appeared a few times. CDR3 protein: CASSAPGSDTQYF. In DNA, the CDR3 is TGCGCCAGCAGCGCCCCGGGTAGTGATACGCAGTATTTT. V is TRBV10-1 and J is TRBJ2-3; D unresolved. Trimming shortened V by 6 bases and J by 6 bases, and 13 bases separated the two germline ends. In germline, CDR1 is WNHNN, CDR2 SYGVQD (reference sequence). The CDR3 covers 13 residues.

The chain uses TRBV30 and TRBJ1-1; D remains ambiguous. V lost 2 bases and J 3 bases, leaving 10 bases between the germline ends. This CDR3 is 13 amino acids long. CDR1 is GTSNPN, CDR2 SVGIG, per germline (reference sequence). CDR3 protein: CAWSRSADTEAFF. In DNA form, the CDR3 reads TGTGCCTGGAGTCGGTCGGCGGACACTGAAGCTTTCTTT.